This T cell receptor beta chain was found in a study of cytomegalovirus exposure and HLA in healthy donors. Study information: The approximately 110 validation repertoires used a platform that matched the one used for the approximately 610 first-cohort repertoires, as a later analysis reported.

A word on this clone: Its matching antigen is unknown.

Findings and caveats of the study: There were a few CMV-associated chains whose specificity for CMV antigens was confirmed in vitro. Associated with cytomegalovirus, according to the listing, were 150 to 200 TCR beta chains.

This CDR3 contains 12 residues. Trimming removed 4 bases at V and 3 bases at J, with 6 bases between. Germline-derived CDR1 and CDR2 are MGHDK and SYGVNS. The protocol was immunoSEQ multiplex PCR, while the TCRdb copy is restricted to in-frame clones and leaves out a portion. The sample shows a few hundred thousand clones, roughly 90% of them seen only once. The donors formed part of the approximately 120-subject validation cohort, distinct from the roughly 660-subject first cohort. The chain recombines TRBV25-1 with TRBJ1-2; perhaps TRBD1 as D (5 bases). This clonotype originated in a woman under 30 in good health and CMV-seronegative. Sequencing was done on a sample of PBMCs. CDR3 sequence: CASSAQDYGYTF. The CDR3 coding sequence is TGTGCCAGCAGTGCACAGGACTATGGCTACACCTTC.